One and the same sample provided the 28 T cell receptor beta chains below, sequenced in a study of blood T cell repertoires in COVID-19. Sequencing was performed with immunoSEQ multiplex PCR; in TCRdb, only in-frame clones are kept and a portion is missing. Of around 300,000 clones in the sample, 80% to 90% were seen once. Sample: peripheral blood. The source is an older woman with acute or convalescent COVID-19.

The chain couples TRBV5-1 to TRBJ1-1; 7 bases agree with TRBD1. Looked up from germline, CDR1 is SGHRS and CDR2 is YFSETQ. This CDR3 spans 15 amino acids. V dropped 4 bases and J dropped 1; count of bases not matched to a gene: 7. The CDR3 sequence is CASSDQTGWNTEAFF. CDR3 nucleotide sequence: TGCGCCAGCAGCGACCAGACAGGGTGGAACACTGAAGCTTTCTTT.

The chain links TRBV9 to TRBJ2-1, with 7 nucleotides matching TRBD1. CDR3 length: 16 amino acids. Germline CDR1 reads SGDLS; CDR2 reads YYNGEE. Trimming took 2 bases from V and 6 from J; bases not matched to a gene: 11. The CDR3 sequence: CASSVGPKGGANEQFF. As DNA, the CDR3 is TGTGCCAGCAGCGTTGGGCCTAAAGGGGGCGCCAATGAGCAGTTCTTC.

The genes are TRBV19 and TRBJ2-5, with D possibly being TRBD1 (6 bases). Between the trimmed V and J ends, which lost 5 bases and 5 bases, there was a span of 15 bases. The CDR3 loop spans 14 amino acids. CDR1 is LNHDA, CDR2 SQIVND, per germline (reference sequence). CDR3 region: CASSLQGFGETQYF. The CDR3 DNA reads TGTGCCAGTAGTTTACAGGGTTTCGGGGAGACCCAGTACTTC. The full variable domain, in which reference TRBV19 and TRBJ2-5 provide the parts outside the CDR3, is DGGITQSPKYLFRKEGQNVTLSCEQNLNHDAMYWYRQDPGQGLRLIYYSQIVNDFQKGDIAEGYSVSREKKESFPLTVTSAQKNPTAFYLCASSLQGFGETQYFGPGTRLLVL.

The chain couples TRBV3-1 (or the pseudogene TRBV3-2) to TRBJ2-1, with 7 bases lining up with TRBD2. CDR3 length equals 15 residues. Per the germline V gene, CDR1 is LGHDT and CDR2 is YNNKEL (reference sequence). Germline trimming cut 4 bases from V and 3 bases from J; bases unmatched to any gene: 6. The CDR3 DNA reads as TGTGCCAGCAGCCGCGGGGGACTTGACTACAATGAGCAGTTCTTC. Amino acids: CASSRGGLDYNEQFF.

V usage is TRBV7-9 and J usage is TRBJ2-1; 10 nucleotides align to TRBD1. Germline V lookup: CDR1 SEHNR, CDR2 FQNEAQ (reference sequence). This CDR3 region has 14 residues. Unmatched junction bases numbered 5, after V lost 2 bases and J lost 10 bases. The CDR3 coding sequence is TGTGCCAGCAGCTTATCGGGGGGACAGGGGGAGCAGTTCTTC. As protein: CASSLSGGQGEQFF.

This chain connects TRBV19 to TRBJ1-6, with 7 bases matching TRBD1. Germline CDR1 reads LNHDA; CDR2 reads SQIVND (reference sequence). Trimming removed 4 bases from V and 10 bases from J; junction bases left unmatched: 10. CDR3 size: 15 residues. CDR3 nucleotides: TGTGCCAGTAGTACCTTAGCCACAGGGGACTCACCCCTCCACTTT. This encodes CASSTLATGDSPLHF. Looking up the rest from reference TRBV19 and TRBJ1-6 gives the full variable domain: DGGITQSPKYLFRKEGQNVTLSCEQNLNHDAMYWYRQDPGQGLRLIYYSQIVNDFQKGDIAEGYSVSREKKESFPLTVTSAQKNPTAFYLCASSTLATGDSPLHFGNGTRLTVT.

The CDR3 loop is CASSDGILAGGYEQYF. As DNA, the CDR3 is TGTGCCAGCAGTGATGGGATCCTGGCGGGGGGCTACGAGCAGTACTTC. The chain links TRBV6-1 to TRBJ2-7, with TRBD2 identical over 8 bases. With 3 bases clipped from V and 3 bases from J, the junction kept 10 bases outside the gene matches. The CDR3 is made up of 16 amino acids. Looked up from germline, CDR1 is MNHNS and CDR2 is SASEGT.

The genes are TRBV28 and TRBJ2-7; 11 positions agree with TRBD2. CDR1 MDHEN and CDR2 SYDVKM come from the germline V gene. V trimming: 7 bases; J trimming: 2 bases; junction bases outside the gene matches: 7. The CDR3 is 15 amino acids. The CDR3 protein is CASTQTSGAPYEQYF. CDR3 nucleotides: TGTGCCAGCACCCAGACTAGCGGGGCCCCCTACGAGCAGTACTTC. The entire variable domain, with the rest obtained from reference TRBV28 and TRBJ2-7, is as follows: DVKVTQSSRYLVKRTGEKVFLECVQDMDHENMFWYRQDPGLGLRLIYFSYDVKMKEKGDIPEGYSVSREKKERFSLILESASTNQTSMYLCASTQTSGAPYEQYFGPGTRLTVT.

The V and J genes are TRBV5-4 and TRBJ2-3, with D possibly matching TRBD2 (6 bases). The V and J ends lost 2 bases and 1 base respectively, with 11 bases between them. The CDR3 has 15 amino acids. Germline loops: CDR1 SGHNT, CDR2 YYREEE (reference sequence). The CDR3 loop is CASSFRGLGTDTQYF. CDR3 DNA sequence: TGTGCCAGCAGCTTCCGGGGGTTGGGCACAGATACGCAGTATTTT.

This sequence joins TRBV5-6 and TRBJ1-2; the D is unclear. With 6 bases removed from V and 5 bases from J, the gap between germline ends came to 14 bases. CDR1 SGHDT and CDR2 YYEEEE come from the germline V gene. The CDR3 has 13 amino acids. CDR3 sequence: CASTKSTGYGYTF. CDR3 sequence (DNA): TGTGCCAGCACCAAATCGACGGGTTATGGCTACACCTTC.

The chain carries TRBV7-9 and TRBJ2-3; no firm D call. Trimming cost V 1 base and J 6 bases, with 11 bases left between them. CDR1 is SEHNR, CDR2 FQNEAQ, per germline (reference sequence). CDR3 size: 14 residues. DNA for the CDR3: TGTGCCAGCAGCTTAGTGCTAGTCGGGGATACGCAGTATTTT. Translated: CASSLVLVGDTQYF.

The V call is TRBV12-5, the J call TRBJ1-2; D is perhaps TRBD1 (6 bases). This CDR3 has 17 residues. Per the germline V gene, CDR1 is LGHNT and CDR2 is FRNRAP. Between the trimmed V and J ends, which lost 1 base and 3 bases, there was a span of 18 bases. DNA of the CDR3: TGTGCTAGTGGTTTGGGGACCTCAGGGGATTGGGACTATGGCTACACCTTC. Its translation: CASGLGTSGDWDYGYTF. Complete variable domain (other parts from reference TRBV12-5 and TRBJ1-2): DARVTQTPRHKVTEMGQEVTMRCQPILGHNTVFWYRQTMMQGLELLAYFRNRAPLDDSGMPKDRFSAEMPDATLATLKIQPSEPRDSAVYFCASGLGTSGDWDYGYTFGSGTRLTVV.

The rearrangement links TRBV5-6 to TRBJ1-6; TRBD1 matches 8 bases. From germline, CDR1 is SGHDT and CDR2 YYEEEE. The J segment lost 7 bases and the V segment lost 4 bases, leaving 7 bases of the junction unmatched. CDR3 length: 15 residues. CDR3 coding DNA: TGTGCCAGCAGCACCGGGACAGGCTTGAATTCACCCCTCCACTTT. Translation: CASSTGTGLNSPLHF.

This clone has more than one count but fewer than ten. This sequence joins TRBV9 and TRBJ2-1; 11 nucleotides match TRBD2. The CDR3 is 15 residues long. Germline lookup yields CDR1 SGDLS and CDR2 YYNGEE. With 0 bases clipped from V and 7 bases from J, the junction kept 3 bases outside the gene matches. This chain's CDR3 is CASSVEASGGNEQFF. In nucleotides, the CDR3 is TGTGCCAGCAGCGTAGAGGCTAGCGGGGGGAATGAGCAGTTCTTC.

The chain is built from TRBV9 and TRBJ1-1, with D possibly matching TRBD1 (5 bases). The CDR3 is made up of 12 amino acids. Germline V CDR1 and CDR2: SGDLS, YYNGEE. V lost 0 bases and J lost 8, with 8 bases in between. CDR3: CASSVVRGEAFF. The CDR3 DNA reads as TGTGCCAGCAGCGTAGTGCGGGGGGAAGCTTTCTTT.

This clone was observed a few times. The chain recombines TRBV19 with TRBJ1-5; D is undetermined. The germline gives CDR1 LNHDA, CDR2 SQIVND (reference sequence). V shed 0 bases and J shed 0 bases, with 9 bases lying between them. The CDR3 covers 16 residues. The CDR3 sequence: CASSIDPVNSNQPQHF. CDR3 bases: TGTGCCAGTAGTATAGATCCTGTAAATAGCAATCAGCCCCAGCATTTT.

A single count supports this clone. The chain combines TRBV19 with TRBJ1-3, with D unclear. Germline lookup yields CDR1 LNHDA and CDR2 SQIVND (reference sequence). V was shortened by 5 bases and J by 2 bases, with 19 bases between the two germline ends. This CDR3 region has 17 residues. The DNA for the CDR3 is TGTGCCAGTAGTCCCACGGAGTTGGTGAGTCCTGGAAACACCATATATTTT. Translating gives CASSPTELVSPGNTIYF.

This chain uses TRBV5-1 with TRBJ2-7, with a weak D call TRBD1 (6 bases). The CDR3 totals 15 residues. The V end was cut by 0 bases, the J end by 2 bases, with 12 bases between. Germline V gene sequence: CDR1 SGHRS, CDR2 YFSETQ. This CDR3 reads CASSLEARGTYEQYF. CDR3 nucleotides: TGCGCCAGCAGCTTGGAAGCGAGGGGGACCTACGAGCAGTACTTC.

V usage is TRBV19 and J usage is TRBJ2-1; D not resolved. Trimming removed 4 bases from V and 7 bases from J, with 11 bases in between. Germline V gene lookup returns CDR1 LNHDA and CDR2 SQIVND (reference sequence). This CDR3 has 13 amino acids. CDR3 loop: CASSTTHKNEQFF. DNA of the CDR3: TGTGCCAGTAGTACCACTCATAAAAATGAGCAGTTCTTC.

This clone has only a few counts. The V gene is TRBV7-3, the J gene TRBJ2-1, with D perhaps matching TRBD2 (6 bases). V lost 3 bases and J lost 8, with 17 bases in between. CDR1 and CDR2 from the germline V gene are SGHTA and FQGTGA. There are 15 residues in the CDR3. CDR3 coding DNA: TGTGCCAGCAGCTTGGGGGGACGAACGACCGATGAGCAGTTCTTC. Protein sequence: CASSLGGRTTDEQFF.

This clone occurred a few times. The rearrangement joins TRBV6-5 to TRBJ2-6; weak D call: TRBD1 (6 bases). Trimming took 6 bases from V and 4 from J, leaving 13 bases between them. Germline V CDR1 and CDR2: MNHEY, SVGAGI. The CDR3 is 15 residues long. In DNA form, the CDR3 reads TGTGCCAGCAGGAGGCCAGGGGTCGGGGCCAACGTCCTGACTTTC. Translation: CASRRPGVGANVLTF.

The gene calls are TRBV5-1 and TRBJ2-2; tentative D call: TRBD1 (7 bases). Germline V CDR1 and CDR2: SGHRS, YFSETQ. The CDR3 covers 15 residues. Trimming left V 4 bases short and J 4 bases short, with 14 bases between. The CDR3 is CASSQRQGGTGELFF. The CDR3 nucleotides read TGCGCCAGCAGCCAAAGACAGGGAGGCACCGGGGAGCTGTTTTTT.

The chain is built from TRBV10-3 and TRBJ2-1, with 7 bases fitting TRBD2. The length of the CDR3 is 15 residues. The junction had 12 bases not matched to a gene; V was cut back by 8 bases and J by 5 bases. Germline V gene lookup returns CDR1 ENHRY and CDR2 SYGVKD. CDR3 DNA: TGTGCCATCCGGGGGGATGGGACCAGGAACAATGAGCAGTTCTTC. This sequence encodes CAIRGDGTRNNEQFF.

The chain uses TRBV6-5 and TRBJ2-3; 8 bases map to TRBD2. CDR1 and CDR2 (germline): MNHEY, SVGAGI. The CDR3 contains 15 residues. J gave up 2 bases and V 5 bases, and 6 bases lay outside the gene matches. DNA of the CDR3: TGTGCCAGCAGTAGCGGGGGCCTATACACAGATACGCAGTATTTT. This codes for CASSSGGLYTDTQYF.

This clone was counted a single time. V is TRBV10-3 and J is TRBJ1-6; TRBD1 aligns across 10 bases. The CDR3 contains 15 residues. Per the germline V gene, CDR1 is ENHRY and CDR2 is SYGVKD. With 6 bases clipped from V and 10 bases from J, the junction kept 9 bases outside the gene matches. In DNA form, the CDR3 reads TGTGCCATCAGGGGGACAGGGGATAAGGAGTCACCCCTCCACTTT. Protein product: CAIRGTGDKESPLHF.

This clone came up a few times. The chain has TRBV7-2 and TRBJ1-6; TRBD1 aligns across 8 bases. The junction had 7 bases not matched to a gene; V was cut back by 5 bases and J by 7 bases. CDR3 length: 15 amino acids. Germline lookup yields CDR1 SGHTA and CDR2 FQGNSA. The CDR3 loop is CASSARTGPNSPLHF. Written as DNA, the CDR3 is TGTGCCAGCAGCGCCCGGACAGGGCCGAATTCACCCCTCCACTTT.

This clone was detected only a few times. The V and J genes are TRBV9 and TRBJ1-5, with TRBD1 identical over 8 bases. There are 15 residues in the CDR3. CDR1 is SGDLS, CDR2 YYNGEE, per germline. Trimming cost V 3 bases and J 7 bases; bases outside gene matches: 9. In DNA, the CDR3 is TGTGCCAGCAGCGCAGTTGGAGACAGGGGACAGCCCCAGCATTTT. Protein sequence: CASSAVGDRGQPQHF.

J is TRBJ1-3 and V is TRBV9; no clear D. Germline V gives CDR1 SGDLS, CDR2 YYNGEE. CDR3 length equals 15 residues. Trimming cost V 0 bases and J 6 bases, with 13 bases left between them. CDR3 residues: CASSVGEVSPNTIYF. CDR3 in DNA: TGTGCCAGCAGCGTAGGGGAGGTCTCCCCAAACACCATATATTTT.